This TCR beta chain was sequenced in a study of blood T cells in healthy people across ages. For this clonotype: No antigen is known for it.

CDR3 length: 15 amino acids. The V end was cut by 6 bases, the J end by 3 bases, with 15 bases between. Germline loops: CDR1 MNHEY, CDR2 SVGEGT. Study findings and constraints: Nothing was known about donor CMV status, and this possibly confounded expanded clonotype changes. In these data, TCR beta diversity tracked strongly with naive T cell percentage.

With a J-beta primer mix and a sample-barcoded 5' primer, a second PCR ran roughly 6 to 11 cycles. From the 5' RACE reads, TCRdb called clonotypes with MiXCR, one entry per CDR3 protein. The sample carries approximately 1,000,000 distinct CDR3 sequences, more than 30% recorded once. The chain joins TRBV6-2 or TRBV6-3 to TRBJ2-1; tentative D call: TRBD1 (6 bases). This TCR was sampled from a man between 18 and 29 years old in good health. Sample: blood. CDR3 residues: CASSSSRTVYNEQFF. For the CDR3, the DNA is TGTGCCAGCAGCTCCTCCCGGACAGTCTACAATGAGCAGTTCTTC.